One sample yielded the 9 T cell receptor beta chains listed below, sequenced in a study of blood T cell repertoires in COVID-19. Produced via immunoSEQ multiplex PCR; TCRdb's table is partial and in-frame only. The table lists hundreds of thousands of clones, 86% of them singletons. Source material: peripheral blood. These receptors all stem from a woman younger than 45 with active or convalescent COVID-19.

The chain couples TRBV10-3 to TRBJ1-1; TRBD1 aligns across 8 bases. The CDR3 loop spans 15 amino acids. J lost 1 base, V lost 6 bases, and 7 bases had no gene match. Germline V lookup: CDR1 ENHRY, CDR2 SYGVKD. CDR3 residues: CAIRDWTGRNTEAFF. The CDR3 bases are TGTGCCATCAGGGACTGGACAGGGAGGAACACTGAAGCTTTCTTT.

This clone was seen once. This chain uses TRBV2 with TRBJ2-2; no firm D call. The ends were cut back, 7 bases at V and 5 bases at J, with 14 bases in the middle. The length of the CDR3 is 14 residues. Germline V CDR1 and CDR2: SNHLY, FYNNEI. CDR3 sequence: CASTPNLMTGELFF. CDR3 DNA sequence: TGTGCCAGCACTCCTAATCTGATGACCGGGGAGCTGTTTTTT.

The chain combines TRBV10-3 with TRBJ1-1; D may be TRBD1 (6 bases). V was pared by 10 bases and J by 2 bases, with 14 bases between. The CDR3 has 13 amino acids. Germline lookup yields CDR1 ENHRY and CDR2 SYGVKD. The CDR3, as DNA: TGTGCCACACGGGTGACAGGCAACACTGAAGCTTTCTTT. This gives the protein CATRVTGNTEAFF.

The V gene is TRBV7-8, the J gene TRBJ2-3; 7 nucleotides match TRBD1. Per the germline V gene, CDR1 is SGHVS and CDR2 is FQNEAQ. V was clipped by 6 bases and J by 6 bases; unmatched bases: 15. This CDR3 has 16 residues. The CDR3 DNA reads TGTGCCAGCAGGGGGGAAAGAGGGGGCTGGTCGGATACGCAGTATTTT. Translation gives CASRGERGGWSDTQYF.

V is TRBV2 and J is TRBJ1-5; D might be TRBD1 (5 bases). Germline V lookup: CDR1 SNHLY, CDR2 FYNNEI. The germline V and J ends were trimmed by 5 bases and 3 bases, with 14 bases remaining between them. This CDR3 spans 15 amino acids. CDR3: CASSNPWGVNQPQHF. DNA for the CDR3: TGTGCCAGCAGTAACCCCTGGGGGGTCAATCAGCCCCAGCATTTT.

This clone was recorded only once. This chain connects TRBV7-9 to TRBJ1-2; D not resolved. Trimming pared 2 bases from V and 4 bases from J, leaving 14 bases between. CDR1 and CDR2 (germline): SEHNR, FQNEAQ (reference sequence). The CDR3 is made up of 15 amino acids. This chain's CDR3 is CASSLYEGGSYGYTF. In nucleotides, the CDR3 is TGTGCCAGCAGCTTATACGAGGGAGGAAGCTATGGCTACACCTTC.

The CDR3 loop reads CASSLARGQINEKLFF. The CDR3 DNA follows: TGTGCCAGCAGCTTAGCGCGCGGACAGATTAATGAAAAACTGTTTTTT. The chain has TRBV7-8 and TRBJ1-4, with D maybe TRBD1 (6 bases). Trimming stripped 0 bases from V and 4 bases from J, with 12 bases between. Germline values: CDR1 SGHVS, CDR2 FQNEAQ. The CDR3 has 16 amino acids. The complete variable domain, with remaining parts taken from reference TRBV7-8 and TRBJ1-4, reads GAGVSQSPRYKVAKRGQDVALRCDPISGHVSLFWYQQALGQGPEFLTYFQNEAQLDKSGLPSDRFFAERPEGSVSTLKIQRTQQEDSAVYLCASSLARGQINEKLFFGSGTQLSVL.

The CDR3 DNA follows: TGTGCCAGCAGCTTGCCGGACACGTCCTATGGCTACACCTTC. Amino acids: CASSLPDTSYGYTF. V usage is TRBV5-4 and J usage is TRBJ1-2; D might be TRBD1 (5 bases). Per germline, CDR1 SGHNT and CDR2 YYREEE (reference sequence). The V and J ends lost 1 base and 4 bases respectively, with 11 bases between them. The CDR3 runs to 14 residues.

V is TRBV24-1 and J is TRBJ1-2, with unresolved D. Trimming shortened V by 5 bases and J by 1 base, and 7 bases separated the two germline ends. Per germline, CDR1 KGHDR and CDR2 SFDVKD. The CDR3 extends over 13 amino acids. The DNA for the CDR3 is TGTGCCACCAGTGGCGGCAGTAACTATGGCTACACCTTC. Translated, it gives CATSGGSNYGYTF.